These T cell receptor beta chains were read from a single sample in a study of blood T cell repertoires in COVID-19. Libraries were prepared by immunoSEQ multiplex PCR; TCRdb keeps only in-frame clonotypes and omits some of them. This sample has around 180,000 clones, with around 87% found just once. The specimen sequenced was peripheral blood. Receptors were obtained from a man in his forties with active or convalescent COVID-19. Both conserved end residues are part of each CDR3. Fields, in order: V gene, clone size, J gene, D gene, CDR3 protein, CDR3 DNA. The D gene is left open where the match is weak. The size entry is marked missing in some rows and otherwise reads once, few, many or a size class.

V gene: TRBV7-2; clone size: NA; J gene: TRBJ1-3; D gene: TRBD1; CDR3 protein: CASSVGQANTIYF; CDR3 DNA: TGTGCCAGCAGCGTCGGACAGGCAAACACCATATATTTT
V gene: TRBV13; clone size: NA; J gene: TRBJ1-3; D gene: TRBD1; CDR3 protein: CASSLGAGGSGNTIYF; CDR3 DNA: TGTGCCAGCAGCTTAGGGGCAGGGGGCTCCGGAAACACCATATATTTT
V gene: TRBV21-1; clone size: NA; J gene: TRBJ1-1; D gene: NA; CDR3 protein: CASPWTPGLGGCTEAFF; CDR3 DNA: TGTGCCAGCCCCTGGACGCCGGGACTGGGGGGGTGCACTGAAGCTTTCTTT
V gene: TRBV24-1; clone size: many; J gene: TRBJ1-5; D gene: NA; CDR3 protein: CATSGVGASNQPQHF; CDR3 DNA: TGTGCCACCAGTGGGGTTGGGGCGAGCAATCAGCCCCAGCATTTT
V gene: TRBV5-1; clone size: once; J gene: TRBJ1-4; D gene: TRBD1; CDR3 protein: CASSPTGYTNEKLFF; CDR3 DNA: TGCGCCAGCAGTCCGACAGGGTACACTAATGAAAAACTGTTTTTT
V gene: TRBV6-5; clone size: NA; J gene: TRBJ2-5; D gene: TRBD2; CDR3 protein: CASTREGTQYF; CDR3 DNA: TGTGCCAGCACGAGGGAGGGGACCCAGTACTTC
V gene: TRBV30; clone size: NA; J gene: TRBJ2-7; D gene: NA; CDR3 protein: CACLTVTYEQYF; CDR3 DNA: TGTGCCTGCCTGACAGTCACCTACGAGCAGTACTTC
V gene: TRBV6-5; clone size: NA; J gene: TRBJ1-5; D gene: NA; CDR3 protein: CASSGGGHQPQHF; CDR3 DNA: TGTGCCAGCAGCGGGGGGGGGCATCAGCCCCAGCATTTT
V gene: TRBV7-9; clone size: NA; J gene: TRBJ2-5; D gene: NA; CDR3 protein: CASRGGGGIETQYF; CDR3 DNA: TGTGCCAGCAGAGGGGGGGGTGGCATAGAGACCCAGTACTTC
V gene: TRBV7-9; clone size: NA; J gene: TRBJ1-2; D gene: NA; CDR3 protein: CASSSPGLDGYTF; CDR3 DNA: TGTGCCAGCAGCTCCCCAGGGTTGGATGGCTACACCTTC
V gene: TRBV10-2; clone size: NA; J gene: TRBJ2-3; D gene: TRBD1; CDR3 protein: CASSLDRGTQYF; CDR3 DNA: TGCGCCAGCAGCCTGGACAGGGGTACGCAGTATTTT
V gene: TRBV2; clone size: few; J gene: TRBJ2-7; D gene: TRBD1; CDR3 protein: CASNERGLGSYEQYF; CDR3 DNA: TGTGCCAGCAACGAGAGGGGGCTCGGGTCCTACGAGCAGTACTTC
V gene: TRBV19; clone size: NA; J gene: TRBJ1-1; D gene: TRBD1; CDR3 protein: CASIGTETNTEAFF; CDR3 DNA: TGTGCCAGTATAGGGACAGAGACGAACACTGAAGCTTTCTTT
V gene: TRBV5-1; clone size: NA; J gene: TRBJ1-1; D gene: NA; CDR3 protein: CASSSGGPMNTEAFF; CDR3 DNA: TGCGCCAGCAGCTCAGGAGGACCAATGAACACTGAAGCTTTCTTT
V gene: TRBV18; clone size: once; J gene: TRBJ1-6; D gene: NA; CDR3 protein: CASSPTLVSDNSPLHF; CDR3 DNA: TGTGCCAGCTCACCAACCTTGGTATCAGATAATTCACCCCTCCACTTT
V gene: TRBV28; clone size: NA; J gene: TRBJ1-2; D gene: NA; CDR3 protein: CASSSQQGFGYTF; CDR3 DNA: TGTGCCAGCAGCTCGCAACAGGGTTTTGGCTACACCTTC
V gene: TRBV19; clone size: NA; J gene: TRBJ2-6; D gene: TRBD2; CDR3 protein: CASSSGSSGANVLTF; CDR3 DNA: TGTGCCAGTAGTAGCGGGAGCTCTGGGGCCAACGTCCTGACTTTC
V gene: TRBV5-1; clone size: NA; J gene: TRBJ1-2; D gene: NA; CDR3 protein: CASSLTDSGYGYTF; CDR3 DNA: TGCGCCAGCAGCTTGACGGACTCGGGCTATGGCTACACCTTC
V gene: TRBV20-1; clone size: NA; J gene: TRBJ1-2; D gene: NA; CDR3 protein: CSAPSYGYTF; CDR3 DNA: TGCAGTGCCCCTTCCTATGGCTACACCTTC